The entry below gives a single T cell receptor beta chain sequence along with its context. Its antigen is not identified. The entry originates in a study of a mutant IDH1 vaccine in newly diagnosed glioma. As for the study in general: Investigators started vaccination 4-6 weeks after radiotherapy alone, or with temozolomide cycles. Those enrolled had earlier been treated with radiotherapy, temozolomide, or both, mostly both.

The germline V and J ends were trimmed by 8 bases and 4 bases, with 17 bases remaining between them. From germline, CDR1 is MNHNY and CDR2 SVGAGI (reference sequence). The CDR3 runs 14 residues. Data came from immunoSEQ multiplex PCR; TCRdb stores just in-frame clones and leaves some out. Of about 56,000 clones in the sample, about 87% were seen once. Stated time point: week 23, last vaccination. One vaccine dose held 300 ug of mutant IDH1 20-mer peptide and came with topical imiquimod. The TCR originated in a man aged 40-50 years with glioma. The chain employs TRBV6-6 and TRBJ1-1; D gene ambiguous. The sequences come from PBMCs, collected from a glioma patient whose treatment included an IDH1 peptide vaccine. CDR3 nucleotide sequence: TGTGCCAGCGCGAGGAGGGAGCGGGGCACTGAAGCTTTCTTT. It encodes CASARRERGTEAFF.